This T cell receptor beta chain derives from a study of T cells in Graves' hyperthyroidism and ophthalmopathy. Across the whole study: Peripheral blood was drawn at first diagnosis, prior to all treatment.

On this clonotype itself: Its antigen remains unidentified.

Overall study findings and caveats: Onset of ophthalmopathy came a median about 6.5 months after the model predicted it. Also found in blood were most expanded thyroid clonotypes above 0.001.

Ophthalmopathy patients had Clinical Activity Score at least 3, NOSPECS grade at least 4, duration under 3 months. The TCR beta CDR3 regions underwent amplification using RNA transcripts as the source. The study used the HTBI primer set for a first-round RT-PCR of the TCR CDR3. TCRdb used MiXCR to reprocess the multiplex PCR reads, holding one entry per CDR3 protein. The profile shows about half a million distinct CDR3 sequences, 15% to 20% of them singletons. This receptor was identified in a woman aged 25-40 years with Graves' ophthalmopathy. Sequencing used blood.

CDR3 DNA sequence: TGTGCCAGCAGTGCCCATCGACAGAACACTGAAGCTTTCTTT. Amino acid sequence: CASSAHRQNTEAFF. The chain carries TRBV27 and TRBJ1-1; no clear D. Germline CDR1 MNHEY, CDR2 SMNVEV (reference sequence). V lost 5 bases to trimming and J lost 1 base, with 11 bases between them. The CDR3 covers 14 residues.